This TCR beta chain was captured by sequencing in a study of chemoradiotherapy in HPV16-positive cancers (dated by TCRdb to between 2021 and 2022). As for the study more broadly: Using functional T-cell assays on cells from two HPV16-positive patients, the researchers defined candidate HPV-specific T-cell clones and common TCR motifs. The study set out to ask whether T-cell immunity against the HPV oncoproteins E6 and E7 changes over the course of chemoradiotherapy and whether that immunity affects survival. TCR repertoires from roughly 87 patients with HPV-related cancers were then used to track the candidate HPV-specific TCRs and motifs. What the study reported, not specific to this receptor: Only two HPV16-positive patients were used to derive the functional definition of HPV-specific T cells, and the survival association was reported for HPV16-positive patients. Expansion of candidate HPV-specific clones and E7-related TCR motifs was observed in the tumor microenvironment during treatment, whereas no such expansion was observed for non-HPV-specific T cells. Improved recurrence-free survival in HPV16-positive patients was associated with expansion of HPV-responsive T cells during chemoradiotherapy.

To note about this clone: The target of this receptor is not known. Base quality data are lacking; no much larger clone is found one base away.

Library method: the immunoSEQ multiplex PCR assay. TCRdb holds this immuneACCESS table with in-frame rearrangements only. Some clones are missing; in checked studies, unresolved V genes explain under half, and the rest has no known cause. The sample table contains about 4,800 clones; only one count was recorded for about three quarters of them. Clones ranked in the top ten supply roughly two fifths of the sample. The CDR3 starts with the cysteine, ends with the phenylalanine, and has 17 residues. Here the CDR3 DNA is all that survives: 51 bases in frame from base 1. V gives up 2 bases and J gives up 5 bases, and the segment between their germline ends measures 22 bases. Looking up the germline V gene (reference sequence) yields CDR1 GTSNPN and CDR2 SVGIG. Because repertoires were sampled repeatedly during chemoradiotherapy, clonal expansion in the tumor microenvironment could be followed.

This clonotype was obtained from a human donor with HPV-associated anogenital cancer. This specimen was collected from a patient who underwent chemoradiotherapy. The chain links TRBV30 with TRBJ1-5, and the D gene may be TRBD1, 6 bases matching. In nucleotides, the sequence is TGTGCCTGGAGTTCAACCCGGACAGCCCGCGGTGATCAGCCCCAGCATTTT. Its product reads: CAWSSTRTARGDQPQHF.